This TCR beta chain was obtained from a study of cytomegalovirus exposure and HLA in healthy donors. Study conclusions and caveats: Common viral pathogens were later found to be apparently linked to several of the most significant clusters. Segments of the TCR beta V type were, in most cases, productive about 90% or about 30% of the time in an earlier analysis. In a later analysis, HLA-C alleles had the fewest associated TCRs, DRB1 alleles the most.

To note about this clone: Its antigen is not known.

The CDR3 covers 15 residues. The J segment lost 5 bases and the V segment lost 3 bases, leaving 7 bases of the junction unmatched. The germline V gene has CDR1 LNHDA and CDR2 SQIVND (reference sequence). Both 60 Vbeta primers and 13 Jbeta primers went into the PCR. Produced via immunoSEQ multiplex PCR; TCRdb's table is partial and in-frame only. The sample has 150,000 to 200,000 clones, 79% seen once. This sequence originates from a girl aged 5 to 17 in good health and CMV-seropositive. The chain links TRBV19 to TRBJ2-3, with 8 bases matching TRBD1. Sequenced material: PBMCs. CDR3 DNA: TGTGCCAGTAGTATCGGCCAGGGGGCGCGAGATACGCAGTATTTT. Its translation is CASSIGQGARDTQYF.